This T cell receptor beta chain was found in a study of PD-L1 blockade in urothelial cancer. Study overall: Patients commenced intravenous atezolizumab, 1,200 mg every 3 weeks, in 2014.

V was pared by 0 bases and J by 5 bases, with 5 bases of the junction left unmatched. CDR3 length: 16 residues. The germline gives CDR1 MGHRA, CDR2 YSYEKL. This clone was recorded a few times. In each PCR, synthetic TCR analog templates were spiked in. Here immunoSEQ multiplex PCR was the method, and the copy in TCRdb shows in-frame clones only, minus some. The table has some 20,000 clones, 80% to 90% seen once; the top ten hold 3% to 4.5%. V gene TRBV4-1 combines with J gene TRBJ2-3; TRBD2 agrees at 10 bases. The clonotype was recovered from a man aged 45-65 years with urothelial cancer. Sequenced material: PBMCs, taken around atezolizumab (anti-PD-L1) treatment. CDR3 coding DNA: TGCGCCAGCAGCCAAGATCAGCGGGGGGGCCGAGATACGCAGTATTTT. Its translation: CASSQDQRGGRDTQYF.